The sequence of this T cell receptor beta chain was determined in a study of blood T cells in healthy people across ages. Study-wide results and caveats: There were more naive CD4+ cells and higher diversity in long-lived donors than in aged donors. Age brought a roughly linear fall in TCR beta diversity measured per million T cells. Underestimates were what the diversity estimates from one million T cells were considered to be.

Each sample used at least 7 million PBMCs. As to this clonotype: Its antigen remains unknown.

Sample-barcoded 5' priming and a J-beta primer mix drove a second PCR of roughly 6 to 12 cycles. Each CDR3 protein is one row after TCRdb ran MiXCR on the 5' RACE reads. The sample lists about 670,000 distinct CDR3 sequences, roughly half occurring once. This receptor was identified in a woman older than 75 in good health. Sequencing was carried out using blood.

CDR3 protein: CSAMTHTGKRETQYF. For the CDR3, the DNA is TGCAGTGCTATGACACATACAGGGAAACGAGAGACCCAGTACTTC. The gene calls are TRBV20-1 and TRBJ2-5; a weak D match, TRBD1 (6 bases). Looked up from germline, CDR1 is DFQATT and CDR2 is SNEGSKA (reference sequence). The V end lost 4 bases, the J end lost 4 bases, and 19 bases lay between the germline ends. This CDR3 comprises 15 residues.